This TCR beta chain was observed in a study of HIV-infected patients and healthy controls. Whole-study findings and limits: Compared with untreated HIV+ repertoires, healthy controls showed roughly threefold more distinct CDR3s and higher Shannon diversity.

All unsorted peripheral T cells were captured because whole blood was used without fractionation. Germline V gene data show CDR1 as DFQATT and CDR2 as SNEGSKA (reference sequence). V lost 3 bases to trimming and J lost 3 bases; unmatched junction nucleotides: 0. CDR3 size: 12 residues. By proportion, this clonotype is medium-sized. What it binds is unknown. Reverse transcription used around 500 ng RNA and constant-region primers for alpha and beta. Separate chain-specific third strand synthesis with multiplexing indices produced the alpha and beta libraries. Ligation attached cDNA to a 5' RACE adapter that carried a random hexamer and SP2 site. An approximately 25-cycle PCR with P5s and P7 primers followed a short adapter-adding first PCR. One entry per CDR3 protein results from TCRdb running MiXCR on the 5' RACE reads. The sample lists some 4,300 distinct CDR3 sequences, roughly 14% occurring once.

Sequences were derived from blood, sampled before antiretroviral therapy. The V and J genes are TRBV20-1 and TRBJ1-1, with TRBD1 matching over 8 bases. The clonotype originates from an adult with HIV infection. CDR3 protein: CSARTGDTEAFF. The CDR3 nucleotides read TGCAGTGCTAGGACAGGGGACACTGAAGCTTTCTTT.